The clone carrying this T cell receptor (beta chain) was picked up one time. All trial patients relapsed after autologous stem cell transplantation. V shed 2 bases, J shed 7 bases, and the junction held 9 bases outside the gene matches. CDR3 size: 15 residues. CDR1 and CDR2 (germline): SGHDT, YYEEEE. This specimen belongs to a study of PD-1 blockade in classical Hodgkin lymphoma. Using immunoSEQ multiplex PCR, the repertoire was profiled, and TCRdb retains in-frame clones only, with some absent. Seen here are about 76,000 clones, around 86% observed once, and the top ten hold roughly a fifth. This TCR was recovered from a human donor with classical Hodgkin lymphoma. The chain links TRBV5-6 to TRBJ2-1; 7 bases align to TRBD2. Sequencing used peripheral blood mononuclear cells (PBMCs), obtained at baseline. The CDR3 sequence is CASSFYRTRGNEQFF. CDR3 nucleotides: TGTGCCAGCAGCTTTTATAGGACTAGGGGAAATGAGCAGTTCTTC.